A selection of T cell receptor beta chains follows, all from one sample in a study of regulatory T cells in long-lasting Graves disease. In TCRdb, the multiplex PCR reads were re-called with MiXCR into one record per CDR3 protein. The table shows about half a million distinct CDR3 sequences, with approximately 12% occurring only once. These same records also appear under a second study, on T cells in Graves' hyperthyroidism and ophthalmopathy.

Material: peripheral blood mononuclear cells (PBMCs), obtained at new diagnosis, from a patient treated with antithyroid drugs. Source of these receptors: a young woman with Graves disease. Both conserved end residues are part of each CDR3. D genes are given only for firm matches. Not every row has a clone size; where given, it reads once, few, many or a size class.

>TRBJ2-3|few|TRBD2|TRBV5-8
TGTGCCAGCAGCCTCCCGGGACTAGGGGGGGCAGATACGCAGTATTTT
CASSLPGLGGADTQYF
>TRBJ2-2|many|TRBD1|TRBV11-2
TGTGCCAGCAGCTTCAACAGGGGCAACACCGGGGAGCTGTTTTTT
CASSFNRGNTGELFF
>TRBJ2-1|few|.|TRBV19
TGTGCCAGTAGTATTACTAGTATCTCCTACAATGAGCAGTTCTTC
CASSITSISYNEQFF
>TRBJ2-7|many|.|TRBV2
TGTGCCAGCAGGGGGCGGACTATAGGGAATAGCTTC
CASRGRTIGNSF
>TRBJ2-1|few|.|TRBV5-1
TGCGCCAGCAGCTTGGGAGCTGCACCTGGCTCCAATGAGCAGTTCTTC
CASSLGAAPGSNEQFF
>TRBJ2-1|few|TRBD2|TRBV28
TGTGCCAGCATAATGAGCGGGACTCCCTACAATGAGCAGTTCTTC
CASIMSGTPYNEQFF
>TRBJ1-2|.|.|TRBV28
TGTGCCAGCAGCCCGACTAGGGGGGATTTCTATGGCTACACCTTC
CASSPTRGDFYGYTF
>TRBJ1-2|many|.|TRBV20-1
TGCAGTGCTCGCGTCGGCTATGGCTACACCTTC
CSARVGYGYTF
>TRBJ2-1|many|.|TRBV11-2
TGTGCCAGCAGGCCGTTGGGAGTCTTCTCCTACAATGAGCAGTTCTTC
CASRPLGVFSYNEQFF
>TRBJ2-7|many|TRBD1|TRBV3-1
TGTGCCAGCAGCCGGGACAGGGGGCCCTACGAGCAGTACTTC
CASSRDRGPYEQYF